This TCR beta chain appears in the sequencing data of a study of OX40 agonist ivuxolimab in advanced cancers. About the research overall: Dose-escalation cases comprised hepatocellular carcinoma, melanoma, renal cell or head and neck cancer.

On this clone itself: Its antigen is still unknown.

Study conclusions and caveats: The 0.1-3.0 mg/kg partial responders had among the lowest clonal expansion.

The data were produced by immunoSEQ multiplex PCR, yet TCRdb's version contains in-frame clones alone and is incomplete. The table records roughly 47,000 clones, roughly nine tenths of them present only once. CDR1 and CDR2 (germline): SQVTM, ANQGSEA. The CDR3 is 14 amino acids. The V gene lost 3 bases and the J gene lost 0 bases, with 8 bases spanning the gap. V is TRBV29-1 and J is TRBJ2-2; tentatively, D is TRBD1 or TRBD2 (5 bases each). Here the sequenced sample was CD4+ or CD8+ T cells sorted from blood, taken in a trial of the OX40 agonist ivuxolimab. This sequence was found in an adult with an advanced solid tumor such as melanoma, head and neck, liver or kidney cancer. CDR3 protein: CSVERGTNTGELFF. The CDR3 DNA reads TGCAGCGTTGAGAGGGGTACGAACACCGGGGAGCTGTTTTTT.